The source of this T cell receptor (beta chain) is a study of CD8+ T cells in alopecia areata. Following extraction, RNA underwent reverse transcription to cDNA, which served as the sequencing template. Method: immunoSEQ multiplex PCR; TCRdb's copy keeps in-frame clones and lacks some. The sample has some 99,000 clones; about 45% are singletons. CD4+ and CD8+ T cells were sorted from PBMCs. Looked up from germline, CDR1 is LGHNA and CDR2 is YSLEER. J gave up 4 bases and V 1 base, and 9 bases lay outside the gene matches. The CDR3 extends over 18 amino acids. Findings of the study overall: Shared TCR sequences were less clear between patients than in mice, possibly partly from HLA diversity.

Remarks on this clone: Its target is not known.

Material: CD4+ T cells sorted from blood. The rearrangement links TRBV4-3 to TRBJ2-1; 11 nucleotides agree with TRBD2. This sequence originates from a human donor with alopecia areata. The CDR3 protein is CASSQGSPGLAVYNEQFF. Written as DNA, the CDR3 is TGCGCCAGCAGCCAAGGGTCACCGGGACTAGCGGTGTACAATGAGCAGTTCTTC.